One sample yielded the 21 T cell receptor beta chains listed below, sequenced in a study of T-cell reconstitution after alpha-beta-depleted transplantation in children. Unique molecular identifiers were used in preparing the TCRbeta library. Each CDR3 protein is one row after TCRdb ran MiXCR on the PCR reads. The sample includes about 200,000 distinct CDR3 sequences, about 7% seen only once; the top ten take about 6%. The sequences come from PBMCs, collected before TCRalphabeta/CD19-depleted stem cell transplant. The receptors were gathered from a boy aged 2 to 9 with acute lymphoblastic leukemia, due to receive a stem cell transplant.

The genes are TRBV6-1 and TRBJ1-1, with D maybe TRBD1 (5 bases). The CDR3 loop spans 16 amino acids. Trimming removed 4 bases from V and 3 bases from J, with 18 bases in between. The germline V gene encodes CDR1 MNHNS and CDR2 SASEGT. The CDR3 region is CASSAYSGQADTEAFF. The CDR3 region has the DNA TGTGCCAGCAGTGCCTATTCGGGGCAGGCGGACACTGAAGCTTTCTTT.

This clonotype was counted many times. The CDR3 loop is CASSPGGLYDTEAFF. DNA of the CDR3: TGTGCCAGCTCACCGGGCGGGCTGTATGACACTGAAGCTTTCTTT. The V gene is TRBV18, the J gene TRBJ1-1; D uncertain. V lost 3 bases to trimming and J lost 3 bases, with 14 bases between them. Germline V gene data show CDR1 as KGHSH and CDR2 as LQKENI. The CDR3 consists of 15 residues.

This clonotype was counted a few times. The chain couples TRBV7-2 to TRBJ2-1; D gene ambiguous. CDR1 and CDR2 from the germline V gene are SGHTA and FQGNSA. This CDR3 contains 14 residues. Trimming removed 0 bases at V and 4 bases at J, with 7 bases between. The CDR3 coding sequence is TGTGCCAGCAGCTTAGCCCCAGGATACAATGAGCAGTTCTTC. Translating gives CASSLAPGYNEQFF.

Many counts were recorded for this clonotype. The V gene is TRBV29-1, the J gene TRBJ1-1; D perhaps matches TRBD1 (6 bases). From germline, CDR1 is SQVTM and CDR2 ANQGSEA. The CDR3 length is 13 residues. Trimming pared 7 bases from V and 4 bases from J, leaving 16 bases between. CDR3 nucleotides: TGCAGCGCTTACAGGGCGGAGAGCACTGAAGCTTTCTTT. Protein sequence: CSAYRAESTEAFF. Combining the CDR3 with reference TRBV29-1 and TRBJ1-1 gives the whole variable domain SAVISQKPSRDICQRGTSLTIQCQVDSQVTMMFWYRQQPGQSLTLIATANQGSEATYESGFVIDKFPISRPNLTFSTLTVSNMSPEDSSIYLCSAYRAESTEAFFGQGTRLTVV.

This clonotype was observed many times. This chain joins TRBV29-1 and TRBJ2-7; 11 positions agree with TRBD2. With 7 bases clipped from V and 2 bases from J, the junction kept 10 bases outside the gene matches. The CDR3 is made up of 15 amino acids. In germline, CDR1 is SQVTM, CDR2 ANQGSEA. Here the CDR3 reads CSALQRLAGTYEQYF. The CDR3 coding sequence is TGCAGCGCTCTCCAGAGACTAGCGGGAACCTACGAGCAGTACTTC.

This chain connects TRBV3-1 to TRBJ2-1, with D maybe TRBD2 (6 bases). V was trimmed by 5 bases and J by 0 bases, leaving 14 bases between them. Germline V gene sequence: CDR1 LGHDT, CDR2 YNNKEL (reference sequence). The CDR3 spans 16 residues. CDR3 DNA: TGTGCCAGCAGCGGGGACTTTCCCAGCTCCTACAATGAGCAGTTCTTC. It is translated as CASSGDFPSSYNEQFF.

At least ten counts were recorded for this clonotype. The chain couples TRBV5-1 to TRBJ2-1; 8 bases are shared with TRBD2. This CDR3 spans 15 amino acids. The junction had 7 bases not matched to a gene; V was cut back by 4 bases and J by 4 bases. Germline loops: CDR1 SGHRS, CDR2 YFSETQ. The CDR3 region has the DNA TGCGCCAGCAGCCCCCCGGCTAGCGGGTACAATGAGCAGTTCTTC. Residues: CASSPPASGYNEQFF.

This clonotype was found many times. The chain joins TRBV7-2 to TRBJ2-2; TRBD1 aligns across 8 bases. Germline V gene sequence: CDR1 SGHTA, CDR2 FQGNSA. This CDR3 spans 15 amino acids. V lost 3 bases to trimming and J lost 6 bases; unmatched junction nucleotides: 6. Here the CDR3 reads CASSFRQGMAGELFF. CDR3 coding DNA: TGTGCCAGCAGCTTTCGACAGGGGATGGCCGGGGAGCTGTTTTTT.

The J gene is TRBJ2-1, the V gene TRBV14, with 7 bases matching TRBD2. The V and J ends lost 1 base and 4 bases, in that order; junction bases with no gene match: 7. Germline V CDR1 and CDR2: SGHDN, FVKESK. The CDR3 sequence is 16 residues long. The CDR3 DNA follows: TGTGCCAGCAGCCAAGTTTCGCCTAGCGGATACAATGAGCAGTTCTTC. The encoded protein is CASSQVSPSGYNEQFF.

The sample holds many counts of this clonotype. The rearrangement links TRBV6-2 or TRBV6-3 to TRBJ1-1; no reliable D call. The V and J ends lost 5 bases and 4 bases respectively, with 17 bases between them. CDR1 and CDR2 (germline): MNHEY, SVGEGT. The CDR3 runs 15 residues. CDR3 coding DNA: TGTGCCAGCAGTCTATTGCCCACGGGGAGCACTGAAGCTTTCTTT. The encoded protein is CASSLLPTGSTEAFF.

The chain joins TRBV2 to TRBJ2-5; D remains unclear. The V gene's germline CDR1 is SNHLY and CDR2 FYNNEI. V was cut by 5 bases and J by 5 bases, with 12 bases left in between. The CDR3 extends over 13 amino acids. The DNA of the CDR3 is TGTGCCAGCAGTAGGTTGGTTGTCGAGACCCAGTACTTC. Translating it yields CASSRLVVETQYF.

This clonotype came up many times. V is TRBV7-2 and J is TRBJ2-3; 8 bases map to TRBD2. V lost 4 bases and J lost 1; bases outside the gene matches: 4. Germline assignment: CDR1 SGHTA and CDR2 FQGNSA. CDR3 length: 15 amino acids. This CDR3 reads CASSWMRGGTDTQYF. CDR3 DNA sequence: TGTGCCAGCAGCTGGATGCGGGGGGGCACAGATACGCAGTATTTT. The whole variable domain, remainder taken from reference TRBV7-2 and TRBJ2-3, is GAGVSQSPSNKVTEKGKDVELRCDPISGHTALYWYRQSLGQGLEFLIYFQGNSAPDKSGLPSDRFSAERTGGSVSTLTIQRTQQEDSAVYLCASSWMRGGTDTQYFGPGTRLTVL.

The table lists this clonotype with many counts. The rearrangement links TRBV7-9 to TRBJ2-5; 10 positions agree with TRBD1. The J segment lost 3 bases and the V segment lost 6 bases, leaving 13 bases of the junction unmatched. Germline V gene data show CDR1 as SEHNR and CDR2 as FQNEAQ (reference sequence). This CDR3 has 17 residues. CDR3 sequence reads: CASSSVRDRGAKETQYF. DNA of the CDR3: TGTGCCAGCAGTTCTGTACGGGACAGGGGAGCGAAAGAGACCCAGTACTTC.

This clonotype was picked up many times. The CDR3 region has the DNA TGTGCCAGCTCACCACCTCTTGGTAAGGGTAACAATGAGCAGTTCTTC. Its translation: CASSPPLGKGNNEQFF. This chain uses TRBV18 with TRBJ2-1; D is ambiguous. This CDR3 is 16 amino acids long. Trimming left V 0 bases short and J 5 bases short, with 14 bases between. The germline V gene encodes CDR1 KGHSH and CDR2 LQKENI.

This clonotype was observed many times. The chain couples TRBV29-1 to TRBJ2-1; D not resolved. Germline assignment: CDR1 SQVTM and CDR2 ANQGSEA. Trimming left V 0 bases short and J 5 bases short, with 8 bases between. The CDR3 loop spans 13 amino acids. CDR3 sequence reads: CSVEDHGNNEQFF. CDR3 DNA sequence: TGCAGCGTTGAAGATCATGGTAACAATGAGCAGTTCTTC.

This clonotype came up a few times. The chain recombines TRBV4-2 with TRBJ1-2; the D gene is possibly TRBD1 (6 bases). Trimming cost V 6 bases and J 5 bases, with 16 bases left between them. The CDR3 contains 14 residues. CDR1 and CDR2 from the germline V gene are LGHNA and YNFKEQ. CDR3 sequence: CASSLTGTLYGYTF. The CDR3 DNA reads TGTGCCAGCAGTCTTACAGGGACCCTATATGGCTACACCTTC.

This clonotype was counted at least ten times. V gene TRBV12-3 or TRBV12-4 combines with J gene TRBJ2-1; 15 nucleotides agree with TRBD2. This CDR3 has 16 residues. After removal of 5 bases from V and 7 bases from J, the junction contained 6 bases not matched to a gene. The CDR3 DNA reads TGTGCCAGCAGTGGACTAGCGGGGGGGCCTAGGAATGAGCAGTTCTTC. This encodes CASSGLAGGPRNEQFF.

Only a few counts were recorded for this clonotype. The chain joins TRBV27 to TRBJ2-3; the D gene could be TRBD1 or TRBD2 (5 bases each). The CDR3 is 13 residues long. V was shortened by 8 bases and J by 3 bases, with 12 bases between the two germline ends. Germline loops: CDR1 MNHEY, CDR2 SMNVEV (reference sequence). The CDR3 DNA sequence: TGTGCCAGCCTCAAGAGGGGAACAGATACGCAGTATTTT. Amino acids: CASLKRGTDTQYF.

Only a few counts were recorded for this clonotype. This chain connects TRBV6-2 or TRBV6-3 to TRBJ1-5; TRBD1 is a possible D gene (6 bases). The CDR3 has 16 amino acids. Germline V gene lookup returns CDR1 MNHEY and CDR2 SVGEGT. With 5 bases removed from V and 2 bases from J, the gap between germline ends came to 16 bases. The CDR3 bases are TGTGCCAGCAGTCCCCCGGGACCAGGGGGCAATCAGCCCCAGCATTTT. Protein sequence: CASSPPGPGGNQPQHF.

The chain joins TRBV28 to TRBJ2-1; D call uncertain. The CDR3 runs to 15 residues. Germline V gene data show CDR1 as MDHEN and CDR2 as SYDVKM. V dropped 10 bases and J dropped 1 base, with 17 bases sitting between them. CDR3 protein: CATEQRPRSYNEQFF. DNA of the CDR3: TGTGCCACCGAACAGCGACCTAGGTCCTACAATGAGCAGTTCTTC.

The sample holds a few counts of this clonotype. The chain employs TRBV7-2 and TRBJ2-7, with a possible D match to TRBD2 (5 bases). The CDR3 sequence is 14 residues long. Trimming took off 5 bases at V and 2 bases at J, with 13 bases between the two ends. Germline V gives CDR1 SGHTA, CDR2 FQGNSA. The CDR3, as DNA: TGTGCCAGCAGCCCCCGAGCGGCAACCTACGAGCAGTACTTC. It specifies CASSPRAATYEQYF.